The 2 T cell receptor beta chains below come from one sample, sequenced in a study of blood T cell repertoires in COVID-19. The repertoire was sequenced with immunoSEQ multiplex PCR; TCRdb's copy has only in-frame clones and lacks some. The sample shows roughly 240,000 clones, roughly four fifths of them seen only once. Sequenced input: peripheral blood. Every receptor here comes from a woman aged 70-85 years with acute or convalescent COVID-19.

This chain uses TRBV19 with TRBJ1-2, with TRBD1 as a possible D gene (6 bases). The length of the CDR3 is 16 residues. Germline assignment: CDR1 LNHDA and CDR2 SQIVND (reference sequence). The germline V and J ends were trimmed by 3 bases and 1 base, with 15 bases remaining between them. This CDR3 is CASSINVGRGNYGYTF. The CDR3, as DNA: TGTGCCAGTAGTATTAACGTCGGCAGGGGTAACTATGGCTACACCTTC.

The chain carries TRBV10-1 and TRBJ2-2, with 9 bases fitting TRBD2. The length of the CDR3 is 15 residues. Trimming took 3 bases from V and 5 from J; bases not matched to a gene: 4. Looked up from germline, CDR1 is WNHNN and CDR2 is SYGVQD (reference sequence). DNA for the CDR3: TGCGCCAGCAGTGATCGGCGGGGGGGGACCGGGGAGCTGTTTTTT. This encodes CASSDRRGGTGELFF.